The clone carrying this T cell receptor (beta chain) was detected a few times. Its antigen is not known. This sample is drawn from a study of T cell repertoires in cytomegalovirus infection. Study findings and constraints: The ex vivo response was dominated by HLA-C-restricted CMV-specific TCR beta clonotypes.

TCRdb processed the reads anew with MiXCR; each CDR3 protein has one entry. The sample yields approximately 550,000 distinct CDR3 sequences, approximately 17% seen once. V was cut by 2 bases and J by 2 bases, with 15 bases left in between. This CDR3 is 16 amino acids long. Germline V gene sequence: CDR1 MGHRA, CDR2 YSYEKL. The receptor's source is a human donor in good health (CMV status not recorded). Some clones in this sample may be carry-over from other donors' samples. The chain is built from TRBV4-1 and TRBJ1-1; D not certain. The sequencing input was CD8+ T cells from PBMCs. The CDR3 DNA follows: TGCGCCAGCAGCCAAAGGAGGCCACCGGCAAACACTGAAGCTTTCTTT. Translation gives CASSQRRPPANTEAFF.